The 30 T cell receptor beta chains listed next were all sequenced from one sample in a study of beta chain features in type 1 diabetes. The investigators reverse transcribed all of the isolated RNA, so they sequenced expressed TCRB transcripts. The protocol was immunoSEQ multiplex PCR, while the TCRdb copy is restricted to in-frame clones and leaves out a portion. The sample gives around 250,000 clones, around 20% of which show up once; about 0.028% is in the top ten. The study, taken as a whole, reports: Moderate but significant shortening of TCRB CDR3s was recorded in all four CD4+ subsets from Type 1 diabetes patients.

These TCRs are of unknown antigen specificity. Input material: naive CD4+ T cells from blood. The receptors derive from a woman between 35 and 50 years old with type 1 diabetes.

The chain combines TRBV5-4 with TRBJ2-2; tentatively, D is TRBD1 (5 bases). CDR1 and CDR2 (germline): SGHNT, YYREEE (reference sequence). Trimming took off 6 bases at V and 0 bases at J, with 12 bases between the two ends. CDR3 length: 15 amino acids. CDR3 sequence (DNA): TGTGCCAGCACCCAACGGACAACGAACACCGGGGAGCTGTTTTTT. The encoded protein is CASTQRTTNTGELFF.

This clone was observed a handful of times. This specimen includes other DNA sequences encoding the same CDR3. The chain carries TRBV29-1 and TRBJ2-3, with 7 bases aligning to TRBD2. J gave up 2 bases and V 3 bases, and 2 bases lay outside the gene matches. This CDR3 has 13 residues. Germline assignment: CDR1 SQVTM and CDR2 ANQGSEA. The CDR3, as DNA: TGCAGCGTTGAGGGGGGGGTCACAGATACGCAGTATTTT. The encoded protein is CSVEGGVTDTQYF.

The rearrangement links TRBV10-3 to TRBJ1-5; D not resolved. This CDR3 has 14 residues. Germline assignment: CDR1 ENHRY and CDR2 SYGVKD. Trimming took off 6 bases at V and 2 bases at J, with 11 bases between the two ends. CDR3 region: CAISTGLGNQPQHF. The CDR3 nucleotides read TGTGCCATCAGCACGGGGTTGGGCAATCAGCCCCAGCATTTT.

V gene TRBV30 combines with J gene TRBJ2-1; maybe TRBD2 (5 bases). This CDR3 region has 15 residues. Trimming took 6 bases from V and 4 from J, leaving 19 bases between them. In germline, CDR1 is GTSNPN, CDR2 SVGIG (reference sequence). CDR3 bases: TGTGCCTGCTGGCCGGGCCGGCGGACTTACAATGAGCAGTTCTTC. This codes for CACWPGRRTYNEQFF.

The CDR3 sequence is CASSLNTDTQYF. For the CDR3, the DNA is TGTGCCAGCAGCCTTAACACAGATACGCAGTATTTT. The V call is TRBV11-2, the J call TRBJ2-3; D remains ambiguous. Per germline, CDR1 SGHAT and CDR2 FQNNGV. The ends were cut back, 5 bases at V and 2 bases at J, with 5 bases in the middle. This CDR3 is 12 amino acids long.

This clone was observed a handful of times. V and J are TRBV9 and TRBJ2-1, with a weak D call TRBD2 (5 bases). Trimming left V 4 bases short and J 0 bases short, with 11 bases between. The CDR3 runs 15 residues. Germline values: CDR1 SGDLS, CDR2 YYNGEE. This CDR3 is CASSPGTSSYNEQFF. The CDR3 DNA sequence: TGTGCCAGCAGCCCCGGAACTAGCTCCTACAATGAGCAGTTCTTC.

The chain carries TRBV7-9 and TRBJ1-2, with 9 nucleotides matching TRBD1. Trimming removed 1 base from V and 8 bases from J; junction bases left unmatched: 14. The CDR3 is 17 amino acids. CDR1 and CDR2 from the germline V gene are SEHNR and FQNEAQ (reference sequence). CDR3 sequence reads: CASSLVLLGTGRTGYTF. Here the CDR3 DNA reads TGTGCCAGCAGCTTAGTCCTTCTCGGGACAGGGAGGACAGGCTACACCTTC.

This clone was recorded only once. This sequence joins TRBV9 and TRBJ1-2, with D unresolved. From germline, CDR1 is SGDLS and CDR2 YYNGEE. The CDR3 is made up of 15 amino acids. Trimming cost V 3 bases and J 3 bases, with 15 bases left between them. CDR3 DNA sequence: TGTGCCAGCAGCGGCGATGGGAGGGTGCACTATGGCTACACCTTC. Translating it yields CASSGDGRVHYGYTF.

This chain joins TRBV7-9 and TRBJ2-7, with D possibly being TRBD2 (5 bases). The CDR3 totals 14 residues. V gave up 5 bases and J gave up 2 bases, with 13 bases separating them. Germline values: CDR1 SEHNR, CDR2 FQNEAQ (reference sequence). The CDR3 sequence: CASSTRLQAYEQYF. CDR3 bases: TGTGCCAGCAGCACTCGACTACAAGCCTACGAGCAGTACTTC.

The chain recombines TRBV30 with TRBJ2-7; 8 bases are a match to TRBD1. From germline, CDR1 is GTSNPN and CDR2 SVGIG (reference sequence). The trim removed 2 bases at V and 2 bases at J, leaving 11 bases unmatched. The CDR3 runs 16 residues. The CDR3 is CAWSSFGTGIPYEQYF. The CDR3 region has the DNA TGTGCCTGGAGTTCCTTCGGGACAGGAATTCCCTACGAGCAGTACTTC.

This CDR3 is CASSLQTAYNEQFF. The CDR3 DNA is TGTGCCAGCAGCCTCCAGACAGCTTACAATGAGCAGTTCTTC. The rearrangement links TRBV7-6 to TRBJ2-1; D perhaps matches TRBD1 (5 bases). Trimming stripped 5 bases from V and 4 bases from J, with 12 bases between. The germline V gene encodes CDR1 SGHVS and CDR2 FNYEAQ. CDR3 length equals 14 residues. Full variable domain (outside the CDR3, taken from reference TRBV7-6 and TRBJ2-1): GAGVSQSPRYKVTKRGQDVALRCDPISGHVSLYWYRQALGQGPEFLTYFNYEAQQDKSGLPNDRFSAERPEGSISTLTIQRTEQRDSAMYRCASSLQTAYNEQFFGPGTRLTVL.

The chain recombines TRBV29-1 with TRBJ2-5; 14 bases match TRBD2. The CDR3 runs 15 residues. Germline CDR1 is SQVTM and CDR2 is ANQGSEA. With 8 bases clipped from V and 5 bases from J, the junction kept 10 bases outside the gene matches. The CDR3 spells CSPRLAGGPAETQYF. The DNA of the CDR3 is TGCAGCCCTAGACTAGCGGGAGGGCCGGCGGAGACCCAGTACTTC.

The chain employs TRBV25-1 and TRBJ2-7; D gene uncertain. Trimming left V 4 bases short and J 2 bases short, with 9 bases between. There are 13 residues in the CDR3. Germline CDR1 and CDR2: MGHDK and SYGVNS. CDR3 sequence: CASSGLSAYEQYF. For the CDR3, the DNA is TGTGCCAGCAGTGGTCTTTCGGCCTACGAGCAGTACTTC.

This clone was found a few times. The CDR3 sequence: CASSQALGTKYYGYTF. The CDR3 DNA reads TGCGCCAGCAGCCAAGCCCTTGGCACAAAGTACTATGGCTACACCTTC. The chain uses TRBV4-1 and TRBJ1-2; no firm D call. The CDR3 loop spans 16 amino acids. In germline, CDR1 is MGHRA, CDR2 YSYEKL. Trimming stripped 1 base from V and 3 bases from J, with 15 bases between.

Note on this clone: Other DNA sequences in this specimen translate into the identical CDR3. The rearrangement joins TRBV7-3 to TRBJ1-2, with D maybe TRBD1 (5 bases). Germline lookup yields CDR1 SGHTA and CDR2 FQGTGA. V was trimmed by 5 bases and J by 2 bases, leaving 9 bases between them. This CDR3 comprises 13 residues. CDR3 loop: CASSLGQNYGYTF. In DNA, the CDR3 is TGTGCCAGCAGCCTGGGGCAGAACTATGGCTACACCTTC.

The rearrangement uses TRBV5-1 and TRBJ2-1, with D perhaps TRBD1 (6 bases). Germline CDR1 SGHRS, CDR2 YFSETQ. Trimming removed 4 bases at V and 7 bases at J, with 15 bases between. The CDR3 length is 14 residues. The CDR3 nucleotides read TGCGCCAGCAGCCCGGAACAGGGATGGAATGAGCAGTTCTTC. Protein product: CASSPEQGWNEQFF. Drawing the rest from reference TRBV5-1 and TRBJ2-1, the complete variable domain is KAGVTQTPRYLIKTRGQQVTLSCSPISGHRSVSWYQQTPGQGLQFLFEYFSETQRNKGNFPGRFSGRQFSNSRSEMNVSTLELGDSALYLCASSPEQGWNEQFFGPGTRLTVL.

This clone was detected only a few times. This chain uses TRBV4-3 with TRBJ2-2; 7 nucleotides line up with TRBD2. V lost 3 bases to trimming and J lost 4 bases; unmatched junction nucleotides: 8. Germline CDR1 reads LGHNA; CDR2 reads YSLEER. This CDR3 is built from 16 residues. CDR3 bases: TGCGCCAGCAGCCAGGGAGGGAGGGCCCTCACCGGGGAGCTGTTTTTT. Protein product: CASSQGGRALTGELFF.

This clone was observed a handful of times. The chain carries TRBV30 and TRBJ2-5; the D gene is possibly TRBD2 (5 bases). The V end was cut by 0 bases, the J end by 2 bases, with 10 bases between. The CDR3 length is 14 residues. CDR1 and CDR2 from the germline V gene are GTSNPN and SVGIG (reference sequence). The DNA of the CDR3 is TGTGCCTGGAGTGTAGTGACTACACAAGAGACCCAGTACTTC. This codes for CAWSVVTTQETQYF.

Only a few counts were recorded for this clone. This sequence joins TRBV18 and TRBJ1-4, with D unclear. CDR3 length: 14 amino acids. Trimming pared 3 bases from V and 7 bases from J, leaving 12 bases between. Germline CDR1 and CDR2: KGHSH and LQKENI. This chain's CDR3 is CASSPVASTEKLFF. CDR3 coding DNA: TGTGCCAGCTCACCTGTAGCCTCCACTGAAAAACTGTTTTTT.

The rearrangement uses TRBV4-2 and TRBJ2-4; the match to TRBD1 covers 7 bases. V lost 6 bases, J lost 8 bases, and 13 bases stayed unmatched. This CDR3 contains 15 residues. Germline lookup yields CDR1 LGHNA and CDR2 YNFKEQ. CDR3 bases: TGTGCCAGCAGTCAACTAGGGGGCCAGGGAGACATTCAGTACTTC. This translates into CASSQLGGQGDIQYF.

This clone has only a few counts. For the CDR3, the DNA is TGTGCCAGCAGCACCGGACAGGGAAGCGAAAAACTGTTTTTT. Protein product: CASSTGQGSEKLFF. The rearrangement links TRBV7-9 to TRBJ1-4; 8 bases match TRBD1. This CDR3 has 14 amino acids. Germline CDR1 reads SEHNR; CDR2 reads FQNEAQ (reference sequence). J gave up 8 bases and V 5 bases, and 7 bases lay outside the gene matches.

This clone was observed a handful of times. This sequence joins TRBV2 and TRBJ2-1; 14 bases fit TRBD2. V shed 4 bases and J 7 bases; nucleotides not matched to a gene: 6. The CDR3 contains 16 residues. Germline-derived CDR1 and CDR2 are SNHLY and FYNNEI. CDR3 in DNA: TGTGCCAGCAGTGGGACTAGCGGGGGGATAGGGAATGAGCAGTTCTTC. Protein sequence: CASSGTSGGIGNEQFF.

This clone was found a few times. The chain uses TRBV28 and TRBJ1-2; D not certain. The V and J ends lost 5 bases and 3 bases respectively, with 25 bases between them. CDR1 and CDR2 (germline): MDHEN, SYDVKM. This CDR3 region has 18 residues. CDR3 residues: CASSPSQGRRNPYYGYTF. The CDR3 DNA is TGTGCCAGCAGTCCTTCCCAAGGCAGGAGGAACCCCTACTATGGCTACACCTTC.

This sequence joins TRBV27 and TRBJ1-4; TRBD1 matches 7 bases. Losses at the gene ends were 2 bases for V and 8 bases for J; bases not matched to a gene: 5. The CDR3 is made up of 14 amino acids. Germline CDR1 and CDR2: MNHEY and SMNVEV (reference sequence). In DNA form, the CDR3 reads TGTGCCAGCAGTTTACGAGGGGGCTTGGAAAAACTGTTTTTT. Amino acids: CASSLRGGLEKLFF.

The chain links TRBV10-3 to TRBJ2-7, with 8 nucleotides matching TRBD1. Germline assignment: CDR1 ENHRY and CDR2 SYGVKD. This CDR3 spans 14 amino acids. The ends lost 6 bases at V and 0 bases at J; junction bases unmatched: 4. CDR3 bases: TGTGCCATCAGCCGACAGGGGCTCTCCTACGAGCAGTACTTC. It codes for CAISRQGLSYEQYF.

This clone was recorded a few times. This CDR3 reads CASSPTPRDNSYEQYF. The CDR3 coding sequence is TGCGCCAGCAGTCCCACACCCCGGGACAACTCCTACGAGCAGTACTTC. The rearrangement joins TRBV23-1 to TRBJ2-7, with D perhaps TRBD1 (6 bases). TRBV23-1 is treated as an ORF (open reading frame) with a function not yet certain. With 4 bases removed from V and 0 bases from J, the gap between germline ends came to 16 bases. This CDR3 is 16 amino acids long.

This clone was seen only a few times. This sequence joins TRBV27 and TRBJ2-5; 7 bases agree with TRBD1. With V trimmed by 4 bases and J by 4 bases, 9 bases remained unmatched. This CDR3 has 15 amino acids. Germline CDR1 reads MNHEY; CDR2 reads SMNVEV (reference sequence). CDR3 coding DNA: TGTGCCAGCAGTTCCACAGGGGTTAGTCCAGAGACCCAGTACTTC. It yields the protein CASSSTGVSPETQYF.

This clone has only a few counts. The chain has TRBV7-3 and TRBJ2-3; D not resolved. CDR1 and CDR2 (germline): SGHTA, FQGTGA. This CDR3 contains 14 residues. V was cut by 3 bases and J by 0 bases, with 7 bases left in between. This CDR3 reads CASSFSSSTDTQYF. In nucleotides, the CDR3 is TGTGCCAGCAGCTTCTCGTCTAGCACAGATACGCAGTATTTT.

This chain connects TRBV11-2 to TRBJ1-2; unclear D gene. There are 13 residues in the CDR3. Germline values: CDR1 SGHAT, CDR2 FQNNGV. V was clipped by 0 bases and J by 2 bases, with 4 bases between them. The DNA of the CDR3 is TGTGCCAGCAGCTTAGATCCGAACTATGGCTACACCTTC. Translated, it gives CASSLDPNYGYTF. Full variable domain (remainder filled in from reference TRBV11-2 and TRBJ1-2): EAGVAQSPRYKIIEKRQSVAFWCNPISGHATLYWYQQILGQGPKLLIQFQNNGVVDDSQLPKDRFSAERLKGVDSTLKIQPAKLEDSAVYLCASSLDPNYGYTFGSGTRLTVV.

The CDR3 sequence: CASSPWARQDSMNTEAFF. The CDR3, as DNA: TGTGCCAGCAGCCCCTGGGCGAGACAAGATTCAATGAACACTGAAGCTTTCTTT. The V and J genes are TRBV7-2 and TRBJ1-1; D is undetermined. The CDR3 length is 18 residues. Germline values: CDR1 SGHTA, CDR2 FQGNSA. The ends were cut back, 5 bases at V and 0 bases at J, with 22 bases in the middle.